This T cell receptor (beta chain) emerged from a study of T cell repertoires in cytomegalovirus infection. The overall study: Public TCR beta signatures indicated both CMV infection and matching HLA type. Study results and limitations: Within the response measured ex vivo, HLA-C-restricted CMV-specific TCR beta clonotypes were dominant. The cumulative frequency of public TCR beta families distinguished individuals who carried CMV together with the relevant HLA.

Germline CDR1 DFQATT, CDR2 SNEGSKA (reference sequence). With 0 bases removed from V and 8 bases from J, the gap between germline ends came to 2 bases. The CDR3 sequence is 10 residues long. This clonotype was counted a few times. Its antigen is currently unknown. TCRdb recomputed calls from the reads with MiXCR, one row per CDR3 protein. The sample consists of 600,000 to 800,000 distinct CDR3 sequences, roughly a quarter of them appearing once. The sequenced material came from CD8+ T cells from PBMCs. This TCR was recovered from a human donor in good health (CMV status not recorded). Some clones in this sample may be carry-over from other donors' samples. The chain joins TRBV20-1 to TRBJ2-1; D ambiguous. The CDR3 DNA reads TGCAGTGCTAGAGATCATGAGCAGTTCTTC. Translating gives CSARDHEQFF.